The 22 T cell receptor beta chains presented below share a single source sample, sequenced in a study of blood T cell repertoires in COVID-19. TCRdb keeps only in-frame clones here, not all; method: immunoSEQ multiplex PCR. The sample carries about 99,000 clones, around 83% recorded once. Source material: peripheral blood. The receptors derive from a woman in her fifties or sixties in a cohort sampled during active or convalescent COVID-19.

This sequence joins TRBV6-5 and TRBJ1-6, with D maybe TRBD1 (5 bases). The V and J ends lost 2 bases and 0 bases respectively, with 5 bases between them. The CDR3 is 15 amino acids. CDR1 and CDR2 from the germline V gene are MNHEY and SVGAGI. The CDR3 loop reads CASSYDSSYNSPLHF. The CDR3 nucleotides are TGTGCCAGCAGTTACGACAGCTCCTATAATTCACCCCTCCACTTT.

CDR3 sequence (DNA): TGTGCCAGCAGTTACGACAGGGGGAATGAGCAGTTCTTC. Translated: CASSYDRGNEQFF. The genes are TRBV11-2 and TRBJ2-1; TRBD1 agrees at 9 bases. V dropped 6 bases and J dropped 7; count of bases not matched to a gene: 4. Germline loops: CDR1 SGHAT, CDR2 FQNNGV. The CDR3 is made up of 13 amino acids.

The chain links TRBV28 to TRBJ1-4; 10 bases map to TRBD1. Germline CDR1 MDHEN, CDR2 SYDVKM. Trimming cost V 6 bases and J 6 bases; bases outside gene matches: 10. CDR3 length: 16 amino acids. The chain's CDR3 is CASSSPGTGAYEKLFF. The CDR3 nucleotides are TGTGCCAGCAGCTCACCCGGGACAGGGGCGTATGAAAAACTGTTTTTT.

The gene calls are TRBV19 and TRBJ1-3; D ambiguous. Germline loops: CDR1 LNHDA, CDR2 SQIVND (reference sequence). The V end was cut by 3 bases, the J end by 0 bases, with 6 bases between. The CDR3 is made up of 14 amino acids. The CDR3 DNA is TGTGCCAGTAGTATTGGCAGCTCTGGAAACACCATATATTTT. This gives the protein CASSIGSSGNTIYF.

The chain has TRBV28 and TRBJ1-5; tentatively, D is TRBD1 (5 bases). V gave up 7 bases and J gave up 4 bases, with 14 bases separating them. Germline V gives CDR1 MDHEN, CDR2 SYDVKM. The CDR3 is made up of 14 amino acids. The CDR3 protein is CASTLRGSNQPQHF. CDR3 coding DNA: TGTGCCAGCACCTTAAGGGGCAGTAATCAGCCCCAGCATTTT.

The chain joins TRBV27 to TRBJ1-3, with TRBD1 as a possible D gene (6 bases). The V gene lost 3 bases and the J gene lost 0 bases, with 15 bases spanning the gap. Germline V gives CDR1 MNHEY, CDR2 SMNVEV (reference sequence). The CDR3 contains 17 residues. CDR3 nucleotides: TGTGCCAGCAGTTTCGGGCAGGGGCCGCTCTCTGGAAACACCATATATTTT. Protein sequence: CASSFGQGPLSGNTIYF.

The V and J genes are TRBV6-5 and TRBJ1-2; TRBD1 is a possible D gene (6 bases). The V gene lost 8 bases and the J gene lost 0 bases, with 13 bases spanning the gap. Per germline, CDR1 MNHEY and CDR2 SVGAGI. The CDR3 is 14 residues long. The CDR3 DNA sequence: TGTGCCAGCGAAACAGGGACTACTAACTATGGCTACACCTTC. Translated, it gives CASETGTTNYGYTF.

The chain joins TRBV5-6 to TRBJ2-5; 13 bases are shared with TRBD2. With 2 bases clipped from V and 2 bases from J, the junction kept 6 bases outside the gene matches. There are 17 residues in the CDR3. The germline CDR1 and CDR2 sequences are SGHDT and YYEEEE. Here the CDR3 reads CASSFTSGGAKQETQYF. The CDR3 coding sequence is TGTGCCAGCAGCTTCACTAGCGGGGGGGCCAAACAAGAGACCCAGTACTTC. Using reference TRBV5-6 and TRBJ2-5 for the parts outside the CDR3, the full variable domain is DAGVTQSPTHLIKTRGQQVTLRCSPKSGHDTVSWYQQALGQGPQFIFQYYEEEERQRGNFPDRFSGHQFPNYSSELNVNALLLGDSALYLCASSFTSGGAKQETQYFGPGTRLLVL.

V usage is TRBV3-1 (or the pseudogene TRBV3-2) and J usage is TRBJ1-5; 8 positions match TRBD1. This CDR3 contains 15 residues. Trimming at V came to 5 bases and at J to 0 bases, leaving 3 bases not matched to a gene. CDR1 is LGHDT, CDR2 YNNKEL, per germline (reference sequence). The CDR3 sequence: CASSETGDSNQPQHF. DNA for the CDR3: TGTGCCAGCAGCGAGACAGGGGATAGCAATCAGCCCCAGCATTTT.

V gene TRBV2 combines with J gene TRBJ1-1; D not resolved. The CDR3 extends over 12 amino acids. In germline, CDR1 is SNHLY, CDR2 FYNNEI. Trimming removed 2 bases from V and 5 bases from J, with 6 bases in between. CDR3 loop: CASSEFTTEAFF. CDR3 bases: TGTGCCAGCAGTGAATTTACAACTGAAGCTTTCTTT.

The chain couples TRBV5-6 to TRBJ2-2, with D tentatively TRBD2 (5 bases). V was clipped by 0 bases and J by 3 bases, with 12 bases between them. The CDR3 contains 16 residues. The germline V gene encodes CDR1 SGHDT and CDR2 YYEEEE. CDR3 protein: CASSLGLLLDTGELFF. CDR3 nucleotides: TGTGCCAGCAGCTTGGGACTACTCCTTGACACCGGGGAGCTGTTTTTT.

The V and J genes are TRBV24-1 and TRBJ2-2; D is possibly TRBD2 (6 bases). Trimming took 4 bases from V and 7 from J, leaving 24 bases between them. This CDR3 has 18 amino acids. The germline gives CDR1 KGHDR, CDR2 SFDVKD. This CDR3 reads CATSDLPGTGATGGELFF. In DNA form, the CDR3 reads TGTGCCACCAGTGACCTACCCGGAACGGGAGCTACGGGCGGGGAGCTGTTTTTT.

The CDR3 reads CASSHFTGTGYTF. The CDR3 region has the DNA TGTGCCAGCAGCCACTTCACAGGAACCGGCTACACCTTC. The rearrangement uses TRBV7-8 and TRBJ1-2, with D perhaps matching TRBD1 (5 bases). The CDR3 is 13 residues long. Trimming shortened V by 5 bases and J by 8 bases, and 15 bases separated the two germline ends. CDR1 SGHVS and CDR2 FQNEAQ come from the germline V gene.

This chain connects TRBV6-4 to TRBJ2-5; TRBD2 might be the D (9 bases). CDR3 length equals 22 residues. V shed 0 bases and J shed 1 base, with 30 bases lying between them. Germline CDR1 reads MRHNA; CDR2 reads SNTAGT. The DNA of the CDR3 is TGTGCCAGCAGTGACTCGAACAATCGGACAGGGTTGACTAGCGGTATCCAAGAGACCCAGTACTTC. Its translation: CASSDSNNRTGLTSGIQETQYF.

This clone has just one count. This sequence joins TRBV7-2 and TRBJ1-2; 7 bases line up with TRBD1. Germline CDR1 SGHTA, CDR2 FQGNSA. With 3 bases clipped from V and 8 bases from J, the junction kept 9 bases outside the gene matches. The CDR3 is 14 residues long. DNA for the CDR3: TGTGCCAGCAGCTTGGACAGGAGTTCAATGGGCTACACCTTC. The encoded protein is CASSLDRSSMGYTF.

The V and J genes are TRBV7-2 and TRBJ1-4, with 7 positions matching TRBD1. The CDR3 is 14 amino acids. CDR1 is SGHTA, CDR2 FQGNSA, per germline. The J segment lost 8 bases and the V segment lost 7 bases, leaving 10 bases of the junction unmatched. For the CDR3, the DNA is TGTGCCAGCAAAACACAGGGGTTAGCGGAAAAACTGTTTTTT. Translation gives CASKTQGLAEKLFF.

V is TRBV5-1 and J is TRBJ2-5, with TRBD1 as a possible D gene (7 bases). Per the germline V gene, CDR1 is SGHRS and CDR2 is YFSETQ. Trimming removed 3 bases from V and 3 bases from J, with 18 bases in between. This CDR3 spans 16 amino acids. CDR3 DNA sequence: TGCGCCAGCAGCTCGGGACTGGACAGGCGGGAAGAGACCCAGTACTTC. Its translation is CASSSGLDRREETQYF.

This CDR3 is CASSETEANEKLFF. For the CDR3, the DNA is TGTGCCAGCAGTGAGACAGAGGCTAATGAAAAACTGTTTTTT. V usage is TRBV6-1 and J usage is TRBJ1-4, with a possible D match to TRBD1 (5 bases). The CDR3 is 14 amino acids. The V gene lost 3 bases and the J gene lost 3 bases, with 8 bases spanning the gap. Germline-derived CDR1 and CDR2 are MNHNS and SASEGT.

The rearrangement joins TRBV5-4 to TRBJ1-1; TRBD1 aligns across 7 bases. Germline V gene lookup returns CDR1 SGHNT and CDR2 YYREEE (reference sequence). This CDR3 has 15 amino acids. Trimming cost V 1 base and J 0 bases; bases outside gene matches: 3. The CDR3 DNA is TGTGCCAGCAGCTTGTTGGGGACAGTGAACACTGAAGCTTTCTTT. Translating it yields CASSLLGTVNTEAFF.

The rearrangement links TRBV7-6 to TRBJ1-1, with TRBD1 identical over 7 bases. Germline-derived CDR1 and CDR2 are SGHVS and FNYEAQ. V shed 1 base and J 3 bases; nucleotides not matched to a gene: 5. The CDR3 spans 15 residues. The CDR3 region has the DNA TGTGCCAGCAGCTTAGGCGGGACAGTAGACACTGAAGCTTTCTTT. The encoded protein is CASSLGGTVDTEAFF.

The chain links TRBV9 to TRBJ2-7; a weak D match, TRBD1 (7 bases). Looked up from germline, CDR1 is SGDLS and CDR2 is YYNGEE. Trimming left V 4 bases short and J 3 bases short, with 17 bases between. This CDR3 spans 15 amino acids. The CDR3 DNA is TGTGCCAGCAGCTCAGGGGGGACTTCGATCTACGAGCAGTACTTC. Amino acids: CASSSGGTSIYEQYF.

The chain has TRBV19 and TRBJ1-1; D not certain. Trimming stripped 6 bases from V and 0 bases from J, with 17 bases between. The V gene's germline CDR1 is LNHDA and CDR2 SQIVND (reference sequence). The CDR3 totals 16 residues. The CDR3 reads CASSRTPTQMNTEAFF. CDR3 sequence (DNA): TGTGCCAGTAGCCGCACCCCCACACAGATGAACACTGAAGCTTTCTTT.